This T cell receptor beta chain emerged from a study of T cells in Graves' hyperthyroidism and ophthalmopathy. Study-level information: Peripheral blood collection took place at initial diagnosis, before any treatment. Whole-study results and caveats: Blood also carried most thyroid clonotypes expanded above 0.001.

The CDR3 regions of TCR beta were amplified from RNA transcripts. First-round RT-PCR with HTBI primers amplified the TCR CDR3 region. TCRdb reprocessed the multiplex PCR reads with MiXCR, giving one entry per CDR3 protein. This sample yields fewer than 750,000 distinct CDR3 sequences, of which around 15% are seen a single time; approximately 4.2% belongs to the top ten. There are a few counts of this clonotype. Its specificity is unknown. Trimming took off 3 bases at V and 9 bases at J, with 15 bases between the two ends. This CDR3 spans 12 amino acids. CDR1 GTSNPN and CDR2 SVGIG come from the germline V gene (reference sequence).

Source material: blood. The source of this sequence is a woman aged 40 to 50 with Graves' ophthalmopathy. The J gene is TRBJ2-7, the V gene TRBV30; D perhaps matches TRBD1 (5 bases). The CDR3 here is CAWRGMQGAQYF. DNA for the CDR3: TGTGCCTGGAGGGGAATGCAGGGCGCGCAGTACTTC.